What follows is one T cell receptor beta chain and its context. Antigen: not known. CD8 memory was a combination of CD45RO+ cells and CCR7-negative CD45RA+ TemRA cells. Source study methods: Junction-only sequences without quality scores came from ImmunoSEQ, so filtering differed. The assay was immunoSEQ multiplex PCR, and TCRdb's table has in-frame clones only and misses some. The V and J calls and the clone size are those of that table, but D and trimming were determined from the DNA. The table includes about 320,000 clones, around 87% detected once. The CDR3 consists of 15 residues. Germline trimming cut 4 bases from V and 2 bases from J; bases unmatched to any gene: 4. CDR1 is SGHDT, CDR2 YYEEEE, per germline. The data were obtained in a study of shared clonotypes between healthy human individuals. The overall study: The plates for each donor numbered three CD4 naive, three CD4 memory, two CD8 naive and one CD8 memory. General study points: Among donors, sharing of clonotypes was expected to be affected by sequencing depth.

This sequence originates from a man between 18 and 35 years old in good health. The gene calls are TRBV5-6 and TRBJ2-3, with 10 bases identical to TRBD2. Sequencing was performed on memory CD8+ T cells sorted from blood. Regarding subset: CD45RO+ cells pooled with CCR7-negative TemRA cells. DNA of the CDR3: TGTGCCAGCAGCATAGCGGGAGGACACACAGATACGCAGTATTTT. This translates into CASSIAGGHTDTQYF.